This is a list of T cell receptor beta chains from one sample in a study of shared clonotypes between healthy human individuals. TCRdb keeps only in-frame clones here, not all; method: immunoSEQ multiplex PCR. Found here are about 2.4 million clones, approximately 93% of them singletons; the top ten hold more than 0.35%. Sequences were obtained from naive CD4+ T cells from PBMCs. The source of these receptors is a man younger than 35 in good health. Some clones in this sample may be carry-over from other donors' samples. Both conserved end residues are part of each CDR3. Fields, in order: D gene, J gene, clone size, V gene, CDR3 DNA, CDR3 protein. A D gene is named only where the DNA matches it firmly. Part of the rows lack a size; the others show once, few, many or a class for expanded clones.

. TRBJ1-4 once TRBV28 TGTGCCAGCAGTCCCTGGGCCGGCCGCCATGAAAAACTGTTTTTT CASSPWAGRHEKLFF
TRBD2 TRBJ2-7 . TRBV7-9 TGTGCCAGCTCTGGGGGGACTAGCGGCGACTACGAGCAGTACTTC CASSGGTSGDYEQYF
TRBD1 TRBJ2-2 . TRBV29-1 TGCAGCGTTGTAGCCGGGACAGGGAGTGCCGGGGAGCTGTTTTTT CSVVAGTGSAGELFF
. TRBJ2-1 . TRBV30 TGTGCCTGGAGTCAAAGTGAGCTAAATGAGCAGTTCTTC CAWSQSELNEQFF
TRBD2 TRBJ2-5 . TRBV25-1 TGTGCCAGCAGTGATTGGACTAGCGGGACCCCAGGGGAGACCCAGTACTTC CASSDWTSGTPGETQYF
. TRBJ2-1 . TRBV28 TGTGCCAGCAGACTAGACTCCTACAATGAGCAGTTCTTC CASRLDSYNEQFF
TRBD1 TRBJ2-7 . TRBV28 TGTGCCAGCAGTTCGACAGGGGAGAGGATCGAGCAGTACTTC CASSSTGERIEQYF
. TRBJ1-4 . TRBV19 TGTGCCAGTAGTCCTTGGGGCAGGGCGGAGAATGAAAAACTGTTTTTT CASSPWGRAENEKLFF
TRBD1 TRBJ1-4 . TRBV19 TGTGCCAGTATGGAGGGGGCAGCACCTAATGGGGAACTGTTTTTT CASMEGAAPNGELFF
TRBD1 TRBJ1-3 . TRBV11-2 TGTGCCAGCAGCCCCAGGGGGACCCGGACGGGAAACACCATATATTTT CASSPRGTRTGNTIYF
. TRBJ2-3 once TRBV27 TGTGCCAGCAGGGCGGGGCAGGGGGTTTTTCCTAGCACAGATACGCAGTATTTT CASRAGQGVFPSTDTQYF
. TRBJ1-4 few TRBV29-1 TGCAGCGTTGGTCGACAGAAGGAAAAACTGTTTTTT CSVGRQKEKLFF
. TRBJ1-6 . TRBV27 TGTGCCAGCAGTTTCGACAGGTCTGGTAATTCACCCCTCCACTTT CASSFDRSGNSPLHF
TRBD2 TRBJ2-1 . TRBV5-1 TGCGCCAGCAGCTTGGTCGTAGCGGGAGTTTACAATGAGCAGTTCTTC CASSLVVAGVYNEQFF
TRBD1 TRBJ1-2 . TRBV30 TGTGCCTGGGACAGGGGGCGGGATGGCTACACCTTC CAWDRGRDGYTF
. TRBJ2-1 . TRBV6-4 TGTGCCAGCAGCGCGGGGCCCCAACCTTACAATGAGCAGTTCTTC CASSAGPQPYNEQFF
TRBD2 TRBJ2-5 . TRBV7-2 TGTGCCAGCAGTCTAGCGGGAGAGACCCAGTACTTC CASSLAGETQYF
TRBD1 TRBJ1-3 . TRBV30 TGTGCCTTCCACAGGGGGCGCGGAAACACCATATATTTT CAFHRGRGNTIYF
. TRBJ1-6 . TRBV25-1 TGTGCCAGCAAAGCCCCGGGTTGGGATAATTCACCCCTCCACTTT CASKAPGWDNSPLHF
TRBD2 TRBJ2-3 . TRBV5-1 TGCGCCAGCAGCGCCCGGGGACTAGTAAGTTCAGATACGCAGTATTTT CASSARGLVSSDTQYF
. TRBJ2-2 . TRBV28 TGTGCCAGCAGTTTTTTTGCGAGGAGCGCCGGGGAGCTGTTTTTT CASSFFARSAGELFF
. TRBJ2-1 . TRBV4-1 TGCGCCAGCAGCCAAGAAGAAAGTATAGCGGTCGGACCCAATGAGCAGTTCTTC CASSQEESIAVGPNEQFF
. TRBJ1-2 once TRBV5-1 TGCGCCAGCAGCTTGGCCCAAAACGGCTACACCTTC CASSLAQNGYTF
. TRBJ2-7 . TRBV29-1 TGCAGCGCGGGGCGTAGCTACGAGCAGTACTTC CSAGRSYEQYF
TRBD1 TRBJ2-2 . TRBV2 TGTGCCAGCAGTGATGGGACAGGGGGCACCGGGGAGCTGTTTTTT CASSDGTGGTGELFF
. TRBJ1-2 . TRBV4-2 TGTGCCAGCAGCCAACAGCTTTATGGCTACACCTTC CASSQQLYGYTF
TRBD1 TRBJ1-1 . TRBV30 TGTGCCTGGAGTGTTTTGGGACAGGGGGGCACTGAAGCTTTCTTT CAWSVLGQGGTEAFF
. TRBJ1-1 . TRBV7-2 TGTGCCAGCAGCTTAGCTGTGGGGTCTGCGGGTGTGGCTTTCTTT CASSLAVGSAGVAFF
TRBD2 TRBJ2-7 . TRBV11-2 TGTGCCAGCAGCTTAGTACGGACTAGCGGCGCCTACGAGCAGTACTTC CASSLVRTSGAYEQYF
. TRBJ2-2 . TRBV7-3 TGTGCCAGCAGCTTAACAATCACCGGGGAGCTGTTTTTT CASSLTITGELFF
. TRBJ2-6 . TRBV11-2 TGTGCCAGCAGCCTAGGATCGACCTCTGGGGCCAACGTCCTGACTTTC CASSLGSTSGANVLTF
TRBD2 TRBJ2-3 . TRBV5-6 TGTGCCAGCAGCTTGGTGCTAGCGGGAGCGGATACGCAGTATTTT CASSLVLAGADTQYF
. TRBJ2-7 . TRBV6-6 TGTGCCAGCAGTTACAGACAGGATAGCTCCTACGAGCAGTACTTC CASSYRQDSSYEQYF
. TRBJ1-5 once TRBV28 TGTGCCAGCAGTCGAACAGTCTACCAAGGGCCCCAGCATTTT CASSRTVYQGPQHF
. TRBJ2-7 . TRBV6-6 TGTGCCAGCAGTTACTCTCGGGGCGGAATACGCTACGAGCAGTACTTC CASSYSRGGIRYEQYF
TRBD2 TRBJ2-3 . TRBV7-9 TGTGCCAGCAGCTTAAGGTGGGGGGGTTCGGGCACAGATACGCAGTATTTT CASSLRWGGSGTDTQYF
. TRBJ2-6 . TRBV27 TGTGCCAGCAGTTTGGTCAGCTCTGGGGCCAACGTCCTGACTTTC CASSLVSSGANVLTF
TRBD2 TRBJ2-7 . TRBV4-2 TGTGCCAGCAGCCAAGTGGGGGGGACTAGCGCCCACGAGCAGTACTTC CASSQVGGTSAHEQYF
. TRBJ2-7 . TRBV6-6 TGTGCCAGCAGGAGAAGGGGCTACGAGCAGTACTTC CASRRRGYEQYF
. TRBJ2-7 . TRBV7-3 TGTGCCAGCAGCTTAAATGAGGTCTACGAGCAGTACTTC CASSLNEVYEQYF
. TRBJ2-7 . TRBV4-2 TGTGCCAGCAGCCAAGATTGGTCGGCTTCCTACGAGCAGTACTTC CASSQDWSASYEQYF
. TRBJ1-4 once TRBV2 TGTGCCAGCAGTGAGGGCCTAACTAATGAAAAACTGTTTTTT CASSEGLTNEKLFF
. TRBJ1-4 once TRBV2 TGTGCCAGCAGTGATGGTCAGGGTTTGGAAAAACTGTTTTTT CASSDGQGLEKLFF
. TRBJ2-7 . TRBV7-9 TGTGCCAGCAGCTGGGACTCCACCTACGAGCAGTACTTC CASSWDSTYEQYF
. TRBJ2-7 . TRBV6-5 TGTGCCAGCAGTTACAGCGTTTCCCGCCATTCCGAGCAGTACTTC CASSYSVSRHSEQYF
TRBD1 TRBJ2-4 . TRBV6-1 TGTGCCAGCAGTGACCTAGGACAGGGAACGGACATTCAGTACTTC CASSDLGQGTDIQYF
. TRBJ2-7 . TRBV15 TGTGCCACCAGCGCACGACAGAGCTCCTACGAGCAGTACTTC CATSARQSSYEQYF
TRBD1 TRBJ1-2 . TRBV9 TGTGCCAGCAGTACCGGGACAGGGGCTCTCGCACGGATCTATGGCTACACCTTC CASSTGTGALARIYGYTF
. TRBJ2-5 . TRBV6-1 TGTGCCAGCAGGGCCCAAGAGACCCAGTACTTC CASRAQETQYF
TRBD1 TRBJ1-6 . TRBV5-6 TGTGCCAGCAGCTTTCGTCAGGGGGCGATGAATTCACCCCTCCACTTT CASSFRQGAMNSPLHF
TRBD1 TRBJ1-4 . TRBV7-8 TGTGCCAGCAGCTTCTCCGGGACAGTGGGTGAAAAACTGTTTTTT CASSFSGTVGEKLFF